The 4 T cell receptor beta chains below come from one sample, sequenced in a study of T-cell reconstitution after alpha-beta-depleted transplantation in children. Molecular barcoding with unique molecular identifiers was used for the TCRbeta library. TCRdb re-called the PCR reads with MiXCR, one entry per CDR3 protein. The sample lists a few hundred thousand distinct CDR3 sequences, approximately 7% seen once, with 5.5% in the top ten. Sequenced material: PBMCs, taken before TCRalphabeta/CD19-depleted stem cell transplant. The receptors come from a boy younger than 10 with acute lymphoblastic leukemia, due to receive a stem cell transplant.

This clonotype came up many times. The chain couples TRBV11-2 to TRBJ2-4; TRBD1 matches at 9 bases. The CDR3 contains 18 residues. Germline V gene lookup returns CDR1 SGHAT and CDR2 FQNNGV. The trim removed 7 bases at V and 0 bases at J, leaving 13 bases unmatched. The CDR3 nucleotides read TGTGCCAGCATCTGGGGGACAGGGATTTTCGGAGCCAAAAACATTCAGTACTTC. It translates to CASIWGTGIFGAKNIQYF.

This chain uses TRBV20-1 with TRBJ2-2, with 14 bases matching TRBD2. This CDR3 has 15 residues. After removal of 4 bases from V and 9 bases from J, the junction contained 7 bases not matched to a gene. In germline, CDR1 is DFQATT, CDR2 SNEGSKA (reference sequence). DNA of the CDR3: TGCAGTGCTATGGGGACTAGCGGGGGATACCGGGAGCTGTTTTTT. Its protein product is CSAMGTSGGYRELFF.

Many counts were recorded for this clonotype. The chain uses TRBV29-1 and TRBJ1-2; D is ambiguous. Germline CDR1 reads SQVTM; CDR2 reads ANQGSEA. CDR3 length: 14 residues. Trimming stripped 6 bases from V and 3 bases from J, with 17 bases between. The CDR3 spells CSVFSGNPYYGYTF. CDR3 bases: TGCAGCGTCTTTTCAGGCAATCCTTACTATGGCTACACCTTC.

With regard to this clonotype: A much larger clone is a single base away; this may be a read error. The chain joins TRBV2 to TRBJ2-1; D remains ambiguous. The CDR3 is made up of 11 amino acids. Trimming shortened V by 11 bases and J by 12 bases, and 17 bases separated the two germline ends. CDR1 is SNHLY, CDR2 FYNNEI, per germline. DNA for the CDR3: TGTGCCGTCTTTTTTAGTTATGGGCAGTTCTTC. This encodes CAVFFSYGQFF.